This is a list of T cell receptor beta chains from one sample in a study of molecular identifiers for immune sequencing clone quantification. TCRdb re-analysed the PCR reads in MiXCR, keeping a single row per CDR3 protein. In the table there are hundreds of thousands of distinct CDR3 sequences, about 25% of which are singletons. The sequencing input was naive CD8+ T cells from blood, with Jurkat cell RNA spiked in. The receptors stem from a human donor in good health. Some libraries in this study had Jurkat cell RNA spiked in. Both conserved end residues are part of each CDR3. The D gene is left open where the match is weak. Size tells how often a clone was seen (once, few, many) or the class of an expanded clone, and some rows leave it out.

TRBJ1-1,-,many,TRBV6-6,TGTGCCAGCAGTTACAACGTCGTTGATCCGGGAGCTTTCTTT,CASSYNVVDPGAFF
TRBJ2-5,TRBD1,many,TRBV30,TGTGCCTCGACAGGGGGCCAAGAGACCCAGTACTTC,CASTGGQETQYF
TRBJ1-5,-,few,TRBV2,TGTGCCAGCAGTGAACCGTGGAGCAATCAGCCCCAGCATTTT,CASSEPWSNQPQHF
TRBJ2-1,TRBD2,-,TRBV28,TGTGCCTGCAGTCCCAGAACCCAGTTTTTAGTAGCGGGAACAGCAAACAATGAGCAGTTCTTC,CACSPRTQFLVAGTANNEQFF
TRBJ1-1,-,few,TRBV12-3/TRBV12-4,TGTGCCAGCAGTTGGGGTTTGCAGAAGAACACTGAAGCTTTCTTT,CASSWGLQKNTEAFF
TRBJ2-1,-,few,TRBV6-5,TGTGCCAGCAGTTTACAGGGTTACAATGAGCAGTTCTTC,CASSLQGYNEQFF
TRBJ1-5,-,few,TRBV27,TGTGCCAGCAGTTTATCCAGCCACAGCAATCAGCCCCAGCATTTT,CASSLSSHSNQPQHF
TRBJ2-7,TRBD2,few,TRBV27,TGTGCCAGCAGTTCCCGGGGGGGCTGGGAGCAGTACTTC,CASSSRGGWEQYF
TRBJ2-1,TRBD2,-,TRBV24-1,TGTGCCACCAGTGACTTGGGACTAGAAGACAATGAGCAGCTCTTC,CATSDLGLEDNEQLF
TRBJ1-1,-,-,TRBV6-2/TRBV6-3,TGTGCCAGCAGTACGACAGTATTGAACACTGCCGCTTTCTTT,CASSTTVLNTAAFF
TRBJ2-5,TRBD1,many,TRBV4-1,TGCGCCAGCAGCCTGGACAGGGTTGACGAGACCCAGTACTTC,CASSLDRVDETQYF
TRBJ1-2,-,few,TRBV2,TGTGCCAGCCCCGACAGTAACTATGGCTACACCTTC,CASPDSNYGYTF
TRBJ1-3,-,few,TRBV5-5,TGTGCCAGCAGCTTCCCAAAACAGGGAGGAAACACCATATATTTT,CASSFPKQGGNTIYF
TRBJ2-5,-,many,TRBV7-2,TGTGCCAGCAGTTTAGATGATCAAGAGACCCAGTACTTC,CASSLDDQETQYF
TRBJ2-7,-,many,TRBV5-6,TGTGCCAGCAGCTTCGTACGGCAGTCTGCCTACGAGCAGTACTTC,CASSFVRQSAYEQYF
TRBJ2-7,-,few,TRBV4-3,TGCGCCAGCAGCCAAGATTTTAGTATTGTGTCCTACGAGCAGTACTTC,CASSQDFSIVSYEQYF
TRBJ2-2,-,few,TRBV27,TGTGCCAGCAGTTTAGGGATCAGTACCGGGGAGCTGTTTTTT,CASSLGISTGELFF
TRBJ2-1,-,-,TRBV15,TGTGCCACCACCAGAGTGGGGGGAGAACACAATGAGCAGTTCTTC,CATTRVGGEHNEQFF
TRBJ1-1,-,many,TRBV28,TGTGCCAGCAGTTTGGGGGCTATTCCTACTGAAGCTTTCTTT,CASSLGAIPTEAFF